The rows below give T cell receptor beta chains drawn from one sample of a study of T cell responses to AZD1222 COVID-19 vaccine. Sequencing was performed with immunoSEQ multiplex PCR; in TCRdb, only in-frame clones are kept and a portion is missing. Of some 120,000 clones listed, approximately 85% are singletons. Specimen: peripheral blood, collected 28 days after the second AZD1222 dose. The receptor source for this set is an adult who received the AZD1222 COVID-19 vaccine. The CDR3 runs from the conserved cysteine through the conserved F or W. D genes are given only for firm matches. Where a row states a size, it is once, few, many or the class of an expanded clone; other rows omit it.

j_gene | abundance | len | d_gene | v_gene | CDR3aa | CDR3nt
TRBJ1-2 | NA | 15 | TRBD1 | TRBV10-3 | CAISASGTGPYGYTF | TGTGCCATCAGTGCGTCCGGGACAGGGCCCTATGGCTACACCTTC
TRBJ1-2 | NA | 15 | TRBD1 | TRBV5-1 | CASSLRQGASYGYTF | TGCGCCAGCAGCCTTCGACAGGGGGCGAGCTATGGCTACACCTTC
TRBJ2-7 | NA | 13 | TRBD1 | TRBV9 | CASGDRSSYEQYF | TGTGCCAGCGGGGACAGGTCCTCCTACGAGCAGTACTTC
TRBJ2-1 | NA | 14 | NA | TRBV4-3 | CASSQLTGYNEQFF | TGCGCCAGCAGCCAATTAACCGGCTACAATGAGCAGTTCTTC
TRBJ1-2 | few | 17 | NA | TRBV18 | CASSPGLTGVYNYGYTF | TGTGCCAGCTCACCCGGACTTACAGGCGTTTATAACTATGGCTACACCTTC
TRBJ1-4 | few | 16 | NA | TRBV4-1 | CASSQDLGRVDEKLFF | TGCGCCAGCAGCCAAGATCTGGGCAGGGTGGATGAAAAACTGTTTTTT
TRBJ2-5 | NA | 17 | TRBD2 | TRBV3-1/TRBV3-2 | CASSQDPPAGASETQYF | TGTGCCAGCAGCCAAGATCCCCCAGCGGGGGCCTCAGAGACCCAGTACTTC
TRBJ2-6 | NA | 17 | NA | TRBV7-2 | CASSPRRDSSGANVLTF | TGTGCCAGCAGCCCCCGGCGGGACAGCTCTGGGGCCAACGTCCTGACTTTC
TRBJ2-6 | NA | 18 | NA | TRBV15 | CATSRVAGAFSGANVLTF | TGTGCCACCAGCAGAGTGGCGGGGGCTTTCTCTGGGGCCAACGTCCTGACTTTC
TRBJ1-2 | NA | 15 | NA | TRBV7-9 | CASSLATGTAYGYTF | TGTGCCAGCAGCTTAGCCACCGGGACGGCATATGGCTACACCTTC
TRBJ1-2 | NA | 12 | NA | TRBV28 | CASSRDDYGYTF | TGTGCCAGCAGTCGGGACGACTATGGCTACACCTTC
TRBJ1-2 | once | 13 | NA | TRBV29-1 | CSVDEGVMAGYTF | TGCAGCGTTGATGAAGGGGTGATGGCCGGCTACACCTTC
TRBJ2-5 | NA | 13 | NA | TRBV6-5 | CAARDFSKETQYF | TGTGCCGCCCGGGACTTTTCGAAAGAGACCCAGTACTTC
TRBJ1-1 | NA | 15 | NA | TRBV28 | CASSRGQLGKTEAFF | TGTGCCAGCAGCCGCGGCCAACTCGGGAAGACTGAAGCTTTCTTT
TRBJ2-1 | NA | 17 | TRBD2 | TRBV5-4 | CASSLGTFGGAYNEQFF | TGTGCCAGCAGCTTGGGGACATTCGGGGGGGCTTACAATGAGCAGTTCTTC
TRBJ1-4 | NA | 15 | NA | TRBV19 | CASSALQEMNEKLFF | TGTGCCAGTAGTGCCCTACAGGAGATGAATGAAAAACTGTTTTTT
TRBJ2-1 | NA | 15 | TRBD2 | TRBV30 | CAWSGASGGRNEQFF | TGTGCCTGGAGTGGGGCTAGCGGGGGGAGAAATGAGCAGTTCTTC
TRBJ1-1 | NA | 12 | NA | TRBV7-8 | CASSSGRTEAFF | TGTGCCAGCAGCTCAGGAAGAACTGAAGCTTTCTTT
TRBJ1-3 | NA | 14 | NA | TRBV5-5 | CASSFLGAGNTIYF | TGTGCCAGCAGCTTTTTGGGGGCAGGAAACACCATATATTTT
TRBJ1-5 | NA | 14 | TRBD1 | TRBV28 | CASRWGQGQQPQHF | TGTGCCAGCAGATGGGGACAGGGGCAGCAGCCCCAGCATTTT
TRBJ2-3 | NA | 12 | NA | TRBV2 | CASSDRGNTQYF | TGTGCCAGCAGTGATCGGGGGAACACGCAGTATTTT